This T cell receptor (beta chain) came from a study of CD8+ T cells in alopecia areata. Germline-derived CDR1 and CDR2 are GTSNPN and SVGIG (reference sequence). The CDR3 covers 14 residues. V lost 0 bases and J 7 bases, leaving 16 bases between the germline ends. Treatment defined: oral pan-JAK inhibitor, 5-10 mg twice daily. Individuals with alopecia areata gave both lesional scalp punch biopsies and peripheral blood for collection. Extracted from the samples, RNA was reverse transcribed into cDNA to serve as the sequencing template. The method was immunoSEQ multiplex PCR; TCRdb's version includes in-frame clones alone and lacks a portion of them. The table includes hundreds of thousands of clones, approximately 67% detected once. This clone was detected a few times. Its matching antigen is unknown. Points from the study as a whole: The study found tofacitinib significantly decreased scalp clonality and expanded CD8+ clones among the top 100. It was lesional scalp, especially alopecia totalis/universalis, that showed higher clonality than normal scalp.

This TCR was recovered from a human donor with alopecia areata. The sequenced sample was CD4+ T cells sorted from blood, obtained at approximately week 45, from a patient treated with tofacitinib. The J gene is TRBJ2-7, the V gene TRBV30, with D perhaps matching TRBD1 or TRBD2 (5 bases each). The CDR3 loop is CAWSVPGPPTEQYF. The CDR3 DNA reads TGTGCCTGGAGTGTACCGGGGCCCCCTACGGAGCAGTACTTC.